One sample yielded the 15 T cell receptor beta chains listed below, sequenced in a study of early T cells in non-severe SARS-CoV-2 infection. From the 5' RACE reads, TCRdb called clonotypes with MiXCR, one entry per CDR3 protein. The sample includes some 57,000 distinct CDR3 sequences, 9.5% to 15% of them seen just once. What was sequenced was whole blood. These receptors came from an adult who was a healthcare worker with PCR-confirmed SARS-CoV-2 infection or an uninfected control (not recorded which).

The chain employs TRBV20-1 and TRBJ2-7; D is uncertain. The CDR3 is 12 amino acids. The germline CDR1 and CDR2 sequences are DFQATT and SNEGSKA (reference sequence). Trimming stripped 3 bases from V and 0 bases from J, with 6 bases between. CDR3: CSASHGSYEQYF. In DNA, the CDR3 is TGCAGTGCTAGCCACGGCTCCTACGAGCAGTACTTC.

The chain couples TRBV7-2 to TRBJ2-2; D is ambiguous. Looked up from germline, CDR1 is SGHTA and CDR2 is FQGNSA. The CDR3 extends over 14 amino acids. The V gene lost 2 bases and the J gene lost 1 base, with 5 bases spanning the gap. The CDR3: CASSLNWNTGELFF. In DNA form, the CDR3 reads TGTGCCAGCAGCTTAAACTGGAACACCGGGGAGCTGTTTTTT.

This clonotype was detected only a few times. This chain links TRBV18 with TRBJ2-1, with D possibly TRBD1 on 6 matching bases. Germline V CDR1 and CDR2: KGHSH, LQKENI. The V end lost 3 bases, the J end lost 4 bases, and 10 bases lay between the germline ends. The CDR3 extends over 14 amino acids. The CDR3 DNA reads as TGTGCCAGCTCACCCCAGGACAGATACAATGAGCAGTTCTTC. This gives the protein CASSPQDRYNEQFF.

J is TRBJ1-5 and V is TRBV19; perhaps TRBD1 as D (6 bases). The length of the CDR3 is 14 residues. Germline V gene lookup returns CDR1 LNHDA and CDR2 SQIVND (reference sequence). V was clipped by 7 bases and J by 0 bases, with 10 bases between them. The CDR3 reads CASTNRDSNQPQHF. The CDR3, as DNA: TGTGCCAGTACCAACAGGGATAGCAATCAGCCCCAGCATTTT. The whole variable domain, remainder taken from reference TRBV19 and TRBJ1-5, is DGGITQSPKYLFRKEGQNVTLSCEQNLNHDAMYWYRQDPGQGLRLIYYSQIVNDFQKGDIAEGYSVSREKKESFPLTVTSAQKNPTAFYLCASTNRDSNQPQHFGDGTRLSIL.

In its sample, this clonotype was seen many times. V and J are TRBV2 and TRBJ2-1; TRBD2 matches 8 bases. Germline V gene sequence: CDR1 SNHLY, CDR2 FYNNEI. With 4 bases clipped from V and 7 bases from J, the junction kept 3 bases outside the gene matches. The CDR3 extends over 13 amino acids. The CDR3 DNA is TGTGCCAGCAGTGTCGGGAGGGGGAATGAGCAGTTCTTC. Translating it yields CASSVGRGNEQFF.

This clonotype has ten or more counts. The chain is built from TRBV4-2 and TRBJ1-1, with D possibly matching TRBD1 (6 bases). CDR1 LGHNA and CDR2 YNFKEQ come from the germline V gene. The CDR3 sequence is 15 residues long. The V end was cut by 0 bases, the J end by 4 bases, with 12 bases between. The CDR3: CASSQDIGGATEAFF. CDR3 in DNA: TGTGCCAGCAGCCAAGATATAGGGGGAGCCACTGAAGCTTTCTTT.

This clonotype has at least ten counts. J is TRBJ2-7 and V is TRBV28, with a weak D call TRBD1 (5 bases). The CDR3 is 13 residues long. Germline CDR1 and CDR2: MDHEN and SYDVKM. V was pared by 2 bases and J by 0 bases, with 5 bases between. The CDR3 region has the DNA TGTGCCAGCAGTTTAACAGGCTCCTACGAGCAGTACTTC. Translation gives CASSLTGSYEQYF. Looking up the rest from reference TRBV28 and TRBJ2-7 gives the full variable domain: DVKVTQSSRYLVKRTGEKVFLECVQDMDHENMFWYRQDPGLGLRLIYFSYDVKMKEKGDIPEGYSVSREKKERFSLILESASTNQTSMYLCASSLTGSYEQYFGPGTRLTVT.

This clonotype was counted between two and nine times. Its ends do not fully match the called genes, so a read error is possible. The chain joins TRBV29-1 to TRBJ1-1, with TRBD1 as a possible D gene (5 bases). There are 13 residues in the CDR3. Looked up from germline, CDR1 is SQVTM and CDR2 is ANQGSEA. CDR3 protein: CSVNGAGLLEVFF. The CDR3 coding sequence is TGCAGCGTGAATGGTGCGGGGCTCCTTGAAGTTTTCTTT.

This clonotype was observed many times. The chain couples TRBV11-2 to TRBJ2-7; maybe TRBD2 (5 bases). This CDR3 has 14 amino acids. Trimming removed 2 bases at V and 5 bases at J, with 13 bases between. Germline V gene sequence: CDR1 SGHAT, CDR2 FQNNGV. CDR3 DNA sequence: TGTGCCAGCAGCTTAAGTGGTCCGGGGAACGAGCAGTACTTC. Translation gives CASSLSGPGNEQYF.

A few counts support this clonotype. V and J are TRBV24-1 and TRBJ2-3, with 8 bases fitting TRBD2. Per germline, CDR1 KGHDR and CDR2 SFDVKD. This CDR3 is built from 13 residues. J was trimmed by 5 bases and V by 8 bases; bases with no gene match: 5. The CDR3 loop is CATKAGDGDTQYF. The CDR3, as DNA: TGTGCCACCAAAGCGGGAGACGGAGATACGCAGTATTTT.

This clonotype was seen ten or more times. The J gene is TRBJ2-2, the V gene TRBV11-3, with 10 nucleotides matching TRBD2. CDR3 size: 16 residues. The ends lost 4 bases at V and 4 bases at J; junction bases unmatched: 6. The germline V gene encodes CDR1 SGHNT and CDR2 YENEEA. In nucleotides, the CDR3 is TGTGCCAGCAGCTCACGGACTAGCGGTGGCACCGGGGAGCTGTTTTTT. Its protein product is CASSSRTSGGTGELFF.

In its sample, this clonotype was seen many times. V usage is TRBV10-1 and J usage is TRBJ2-7; 8 bases match TRBD1. Germline assignment: CDR1 WNHNN and CDR2 SYGVQD (reference sequence). V lost 4 bases to trimming and J lost 2 bases; unmatched junction nucleotides: 7. The CDR3 extends over 15 amino acids. DNA of the CDR3: TGCGCCAGCAGTGGAAGACAGGGGAATACCTACGAGCAGTACTTC. This sequence encodes CASSGRQGNTYEQYF.

The chain links TRBV6-2 or TRBV6-3 to TRBJ2-7, with 8 bases matching TRBD2. The CDR3 consists of 14 residues. J gave up 6 bases and V 4 bases, and 8 bases lay outside the gene matches. The germline V gene encodes CDR1 MNHEY and CDR2 SVGEGT. This CDR3 is CASSSLRSGGEQYF. The CDR3 nucleotides are TGTGCCAGCAGTTCTCTCCGAAGCGGGGGCGAGCAGTACTTC.

This clonotype appeared a few times. The chain uses TRBV29-1 and TRBJ2-2; D ambiguous. Between the trimmed V and J ends, which lost 2 bases and 0 bases, there was a span of 4 bases. Germline lookup yields CDR1 SQVTM and CDR2 ANQGSEA. The CDR3 consists of 13 residues. The CDR3 is CSVEPANTGELFF. The CDR3 nucleotides read TGCAGCGTTGAACCCGCGAACACCGGGGAGCTGTTTTTT.

The chain carries TRBV29-1 and TRBJ1-2, with a possible D match to TRBD1 (5 bases). Germline V gene lookup returns CDR1 SQVTM and CDR2 ANQGSEA. The germline V and J ends were trimmed by 4 bases and 6 bases, with 15 bases remaining between them. The CDR3 is 13 amino acids. CDR3 coding DNA: TGCAGCGTTGGGACACCCCGGGGTCATGGCTACACCTTC. Translating it yields CSVGTPRGHGYTF. Full variable domain (rest looked up from reference TRBV29-1 and TRBJ1-2): SAVISQKPSRDICQRGTSLTIQCQVDSQVTMMFWYRQQPGQSLTLIATANQGSEATYESGFVIDKFPISRPNLTFSTLTVSNMSPEDSSIYLCSVGTPRGHGYTFGSGTRLTVV.